What follows is one TCR beta chain and its context. V shed 5 bases, J shed 8 bases, and the junction held 14 bases outside the gene matches. The CDR3 covers 17 residues. Germline V gives CDR1 LNHNV, CDR2 YYDKDF (reference sequence). The study drew participants aged about 18 to 89 years from 20 to 30 US areas. Participants were placed into cohorts based on the clinical history they reported. The data are from a study of blood T cell repertoires in COVID-19. The table came from immunoSEQ multiplex PCR; TCRdb's copy has only in-frame clones and leaves some out. The repertoire holds some 200,000 clones, with about 91% as singletons.

This TCR came from a man between 18 and 29 years old with acute COVID-19. What was sequenced was PBMCs or T cells enriched from blood (not recorded which). This sequence joins TRBV15 and TRBJ1-4; TRBD1 matches at 10 bases. CDR3 DNA sequence: TGTGCCACCAGCGATAGAGGGACAGGGGTGAAAGGGGAAAAACTGTTTTTT. Protein sequence: CATSDRGTGVKGEKLFF.